Here is one T cell receptor (beta chain) with its context. This clonotype has just a few counts. Its antigen is unknown. Qualities for individual bases were not recorded, and no much larger clone is one base off. This entry comes from a study of response to subunit inactivated influenza vaccine (dated by TCRdb to 2016 to 2019). Regarding the study in general: Deep quantitative T cell receptor repertoire profiling was used in the study to track responses to a trivalent subunit inactivated influenza vaccine. Study-wide conclusions, independent of this receptor: According to the authors, only a limited number of new T cells may be recruited by each seasonal influenza vaccination.

V and J are trimmed by 4 bases and 5 bases, and the gene matches miss 9 bases of the junction. Spanning cysteine to phenylalanine, the CDR3 consists of 17 amino acids. The retained sequence is limited to the CDR3, 51 bases, with the frame set at the first base. From the germline V gene, CDR1 is SGHRS and CDR2 is YFSETQ. To prepare the library, RT-PCR was applied. The sequencer listed for this sample is Illumina HiSeq 2500. Starting from the raw public reads, TCRdb applied fastp trimming at Q25, assembled clones with MiXCR and retained in-frame beta chains. For every CDR3 protein sequence, its rows merge into one entry that carries the most common genes and DNA. This sample gives hundreds of thousands of distinct CDR3 sequences in total; 12% of them show up just once. The ten largest clonotypes hold roughly a tenth of the sample.

The sample in question was PBMCs from blood, obtained on the day of vaccination. The receptor comes from a man over 45 who received an inactivated influenza vaccine. Donor details come from another sample of the same person, matched by shared clones. The rearrangement combines TRBV5-1 with TRBJ2-5; TRBD2 matches 15 bases in the middle. This receptor carries the CDR3 CASSPGLAGGSRETQYF. The nucleotide sequence reads as follows: TGCGCCAGCAGCCCGGGACTAGCGGGAGGATCGAGGGAGACCCAGTACTTC.